This is a list of T cell receptor beta chains from one sample in a study of cytomegalovirus exposure and HLA in healthy donors. Clones were sequenced by immunoSEQ multiplex PCR, and TCRdb holds only the in-frame ones, with some missing. The repertoire holds roughly 83,000 clones, about 81% seen once, with more than 3.5% in the top ten. Sequencing input: PBMCs. The receptor source for this set is a man aged 55 to 70 in good health and CMV-seronegative. CDR3s leave out the opening cysteine and the closing phenylalanine or tryptophan.

J: TRBJ2-7; V: TRBV5-6; CDR3: ASSLGTDVRFYEQY
J: TRBJ1-2; V: TRBV5-6; CDR3: ASRGQPWDYGYT
J: TRBJ2-5; V: TRBV6-6; CDR3: ASSRQGWEQY
J: TRBJ2-5; V: TRBV10-3; CDR3: AISESLAELARETQY
J: TRBJ1-1; V: TRBV19; CDR3: ASTSVGGALSTEAF
J: TRBJ2-5; V: TRBV27; CDR3: ASSPRDRGTQY
J: TRBJ2-5; V: TRBV7-7; CDR3: ASSFGGGASRETQY
J: TRBJ2-4; V: TRBV15; CDR3: ATSRGGTLAKNIQY
J: TRBJ1-1; V: TRBV7-8; CDR3: ASRLGGVGGTEAF
J: TRBJ2-2; V: TRBV9; CDR3: ASSRRDYYTGELF
J: TRBJ2-3; V: TRBV4-1; CDR3: ASSQPPGVLGDTQY
J: TRBJ1-1; V: TRBV7-9; CDR3: ASSSGQPWATEAF
J: TRBJ1-1; V: TRBV30; CDR3: AWSGDRKRTEAF
J: TRBJ2-1; V: TRBV7-8; CDR3: ASSWGGVAGVNEQF
J: TRBJ1-2; V: TRBV7-9; CDR3: ASSRTGGRDYGYT
J: TRBJ2-3; V: TRBV7-9; CDR3: ASSVTPALAQY
J: TRBJ2-7; V: TRBV5-5; CDR3: ASSSLGHEQY
J: TRBJ1-3; V: TRBV18; CDR3: ASSPSGSGNTIY
J: TRBJ1-1; V: TRBV5-1; CDR3: ASSATGGAKVTEAF
J: TRBJ2-2; V: TRBV19; CDR3: ASSRSGTQMRGLPNTGELF
J: TRBJ2-7; V: TRBV7-9; CDR3: ASSFQGDSYEQY
J: TRBJ2-1; V: TRBV2; CDR3: ASTYLGGGGGTYNEQF
J: TRBJ1-2; V: TRBV28; CDR3: ASSPGGGAWGYT
J: TRBJ2-1; V: TRBV5-1; CDR3: ASSLGGTSVNEQF
J: TRBJ2-3; V: TRBV7-2; CDR3: ASSLSDTQY
J: TRBJ2-7; V: TRBV18; CDR3: ASNRDSVTYEQY
J: TRBJ1-2; V: TRBV2; CDR3: AIGPYYGYT
J: .; V: TRBV19; CDR3: ASSIRRTGNLYEQY
J: TRBJ1-1; V: TRBV6-6; CDR3: ASSWSRGGGTEAF
J: TRBJ1-6; V: TRBV6-5; CDR3: ASSSPNNSPLH
J: TRBJ1-2; V: TRBV6-5; CDR3: ASSYGGRGVGYT
J: TRBJ2-7; V: TRBV11-2; CDR3: ASSRTPTSGGATYEQY
J: TRBJ1-6; V: TRBV7-3; CDR3: ASSLGGGRTYNSPLH
J: TRBJ1-2; V: TRBV21-1; CDR3: ASTPGHPGRWGYT
J: TRBJ2-7; V: TRBV19; CDR3: ASSTRGQGPYEQY
J: .; V: TRBV30; CDR3: AWSVHLPGAYEQY
J: .; V: TRBV7-9; CDR3: ASGPEVSSYEQY
J: TRBJ1-1; V: TRBV5-6; CDR3: ASSATGTGLWYTEAF
J: TRBJ1-4; V: TRBV28; CDR3: ASSFQGGRRGEKLF
J: TRBJ2-7; V: TRBV2; CDR3: ASSPHRVSYEQY
J: TRBJ1-5; V: TRBV6-1; CDR3: ASSEAGGQPQH
J: TRBJ1-6; V: TRBV9; CDR3: ASSVGQYNSPLH
J: TRBJ2-3; V: TRBV5-6; CDR3: ASSPPQGTDTQY
J: TRBJ2-2; V: TRBV6-6; CDR3: ASSSGQTGGELF
J: TRBJ2-7; V: TRBV6-1; CDR3: ASRTPGNAYEQY
J: TRBJ2-2; V: TRBV7-8; CDR3: ASSPVSTNTGELF
J: TRBJ1-5; V: TRBV19; CDR3: ASSITGGFQPQH
J: TRBJ1-2; V: TRBV19; CDR3: ASTPAADPNYGYT